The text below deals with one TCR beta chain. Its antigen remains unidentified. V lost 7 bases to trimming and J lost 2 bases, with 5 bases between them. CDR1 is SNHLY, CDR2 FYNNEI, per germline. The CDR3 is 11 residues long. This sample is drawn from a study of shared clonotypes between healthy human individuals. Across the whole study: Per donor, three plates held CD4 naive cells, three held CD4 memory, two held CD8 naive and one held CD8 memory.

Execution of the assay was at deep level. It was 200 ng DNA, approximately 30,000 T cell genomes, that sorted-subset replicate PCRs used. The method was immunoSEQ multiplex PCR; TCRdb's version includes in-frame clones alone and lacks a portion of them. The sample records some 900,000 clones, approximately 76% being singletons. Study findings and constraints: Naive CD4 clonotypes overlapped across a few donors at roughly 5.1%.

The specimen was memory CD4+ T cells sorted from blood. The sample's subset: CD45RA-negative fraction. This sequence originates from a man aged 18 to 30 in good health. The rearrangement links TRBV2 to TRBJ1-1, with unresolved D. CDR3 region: CASMVNTEAFF. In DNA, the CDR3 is TGTGCCAGCATGGTTAACACTGAAGCTTTCTTT.